These 15 T cell receptor beta chains originate from one sample sequenced in a study of blood T cell repertoires in COVID-19. The repertoire was sequenced with immunoSEQ multiplex PCR; TCRdb's copy has only in-frame clones and lacks some. The sample comprises roughly 440,000 clones, about 91% of which are singletons, and around 12% rests with the top ten. Input material: peripheral blood. These receptors were collected from a woman aged 45-60 years with COVID-19, enrolled during active disease.

The chain recombines TRBV19 with TRBJ1-1; D is unclear. The CDR3 extends over 12 amino acids. V lost 7 bases and J lost 4, with 10 bases in between. Per the germline V gene, CDR1 is LNHDA and CDR2 is SQIVND (reference sequence). This chain's CDR3 is CASMRAGTEAFF. DNA for the CDR3: TGTGCCAGTATGAGGGCAGGCACTGAAGCTTTCTTT.

J is TRBJ1-2 and V is TRBV30, with TRBD1 as a possible D gene (5 bases). The V end was cut by 5 bases, the J end by 10 bases, with 20 bases between. This CDR3 has 13 amino acids. The germline V gene encodes CDR1 GTSNPN and CDR2 SVGIG (reference sequence). Here the CDR3 DNA reads TGTGCCTGGTTGGACCGCGGGGGGGGGTCCTACACCTTC. This sequence encodes CAWLDRGGGSYTF.

V is TRBV5-1 and J is TRBJ2-3; 11 positions agree with TRBD2. The junction had 8 bases not matched to a gene; V was cut back by 7 bases and J by 4 bases. The CDR3 consists of 15 residues. Germline V CDR1 and CDR2: SGHRS, YFSETQ. The CDR3 DNA sequence: TGCGCCAGCGGTAGTAAACTAGCGGGGGCAGATACGCAGTATTTT. Its translation: CASGSKLAGADTQYF.

This chain connects TRBV18 to TRBJ1-2, with a weak D call TRBD1 (6 bases). CDR3 length: 16 amino acids. Germline values: CDR1 KGHSH, CDR2 LQKENI. The germline V and J ends were trimmed by 3 bases and 3 bases, with 17 bases remaining between them. The CDR3 is CASSPSALAGDYGYTF. In DNA, the CDR3 is TGTGCCAGCTCACCGTCAGCCCTCGCAGGGGACTATGGCTACACCTTC.

The rearrangement joins TRBV7-2 to TRBJ1-1; 9 bases align to TRBD1. Germline trimming cut 4 bases from V and 5 bases from J; bases unmatched to any gene: 5. The V gene's germline CDR1 is SGHTA and CDR2 FQGNSA. CDR3 length: 14 amino acids. CDR3 coding DNA: TGTGCCAGCAGCTCGACAGGGGGTGGGACTGAAGCTTTCTTT. Residues: CASSSTGGGTEAFF.

The rearrangement links TRBV9 to TRBJ1-3; D remains unclear. The CDR3 covers 17 residues. Germline-derived CDR1 and CDR2 are SGDLS and YYNGEE. The V and J ends lost 0 bases and 0 bases respectively, with 13 bases between them. CDR3 DNA sequence: TGTGCCAGCAGCGTAGAAGCCTGGGGAGGCTCTGGAAACACCATATATTTT. It encodes CASSVEAWGGSGNTIYF.

The chain joins TRBV6-1 to TRBJ1-2; D remains ambiguous. Germline V lookup: CDR1 MNHNS, CDR2 SASEGT. The length of the CDR3 is 15 residues. The V and J ends lost 3 bases and 0 bases respectively, with 11 bases between them. CDR3 sequence reads: CASSEEWVANYGYTF. The CDR3 nucleotides are TGTGCCAGCAGTGAGGAGTGGGTGGCTAACTATGGCTACACCTTC.

This clone was seen once. V is TRBV7-9 and J is TRBJ2-2; a possible D gene is TRBD2 (5 bases). CDR1 is SEHNR, CDR2 FQNEAQ, per germline (reference sequence). V shed 5 bases and J shed 8 bases, with 9 bases lying between them. The CDR3 has 12 amino acids. The CDR3 sequence is CASSTRGGELFF. CDR3 in DNA: TGTGCCAGCAGCACCCGGGGAGGGGAGCTGTTTTTT.

The chain combines TRBV19 with TRBJ1-4; 7 bases agree with TRBD1. V trimming: 6 bases; J trimming: 4 bases; junction bases outside the gene matches: 5. The CDR3 covers 14 residues. Germline CDR1 is LNHDA and CDR2 is SQIVND (reference sequence). CDR3 residues: CASSLGQINEKLFF. The CDR3 nucleotides are TGTGCCAGTAGCCTGGGACAGATTAATGAAAAACTGTTTTTT.

The V call is TRBV4-1, the J call TRBJ2-7; D call uncertain. V shed 6 bases and J shed 2 bases, with 14 bases lying between them. Germline V CDR1 and CDR2: MGHRA, YSYEKL. This CDR3 has 14 amino acids. The CDR3 DNA sequence: TGCGCCAGCAGTCGAGGCGCGGAAACCTACGAGCAGTACTTC. This translates into CASSRGAETYEQYF.

V is TRBV2 and J is TRBJ2-1, with TRBD1 matching over 8 bases. CDR1 SNHLY and CDR2 FYNNEI come from the germline V gene. V lost 5 bases, J lost 12 bases, and 12 bases stayed unmatched. This CDR3 is built from 14 residues. For the CDR3, the DNA is TGTGCCAGCAGTTTCGGACAGGGAGGATATGTGCAGTTCTTC. Its translation: CASSFGQGGYVQFF.

V usage is TRBV5-1 and J usage is TRBJ2-3; TRBD2 matches at 11 bases. Germline lookup yields CDR1 SGHRS and CDR2 YFSETQ. Unmatched junction bases numbered 7, after V lost 0 bases and J lost 7 bases. This CDR3 comprises 16 residues. This CDR3 reads CASSLDSGGVTYTQYF. CDR3 DNA sequence: TGCGCCAGCAGCTTGGATAGCGGGGGGGTGACGTATACGCAGTATTTT.

This clone was recorded only once. This sequence joins TRBV5-1 and TRBJ2-1, with 7 bases that match TRBD2. The CDR3 spans 12 residues. Germline trimming cut 4 bases from V and 10 bases from J; bases unmatched to any gene: 5. The germline CDR1 and CDR2 sequences are SGHRS and YFSETQ. The CDR3 spells CASSPNGGEQFF. The CDR3 DNA follows: TGCGCCAGCAGCCCGAACGGGGGGGAGCAGTTCTTC.

The genes are TRBV13 and TRBJ2-5; 13 bases align to TRBD2. V shed 5 bases, J shed 5 bases, and the junction held 5 bases outside the gene matches. This CDR3 is 15 amino acids long. Germline CDR1 and CDR2: PRHDT and FYEKMQ (reference sequence). CDR3 loop: CASSIGLAGVETQYF. The CDR3 bases are TGTGCCAGCAGCATCGGACTAGCGGGGGTGGAGACCCAGTACTTC.

The genes are TRBV7-9 and TRBJ2-5; TRBD2 agrees at 11 bases. The CDR3 is 17 residues long. V was pared by 1 base and J by 5 bases, with 9 bases of the junction left unmatched. CDR1 and CDR2 (germline): SEHNR, FQNEAQ (reference sequence). CDR3 residues: CASSLEVAGGPRETQYF. In nucleotides, the CDR3 is TGTGCCAGCAGCTTAGAAGTAGCGGGGGGGCCCCGGGAGACCCAGTACTTC.